This T cell receptor beta chain originates from a study of T cells after yellow fever vaccination. MiXCR, run by TCRdb on the 5' RACE reads, gives a single entry per CDR3 protein. The sample has hundreds of thousands of distinct CDR3 sequences, around 20% seen once. In this sample, this clonotype turned up a few times. This receptor was identified in a man in his late teens or twenties who received the YFV17D yellow fever vaccine. Sequencing was performed on PBMCs, taken before the yellow fever booster vaccination.

The CDR3 loop reads CASSGIPGASNQPQHF. CDR3 sequence (DNA): TGTGCCAGCAGTGGGATACCGGGGGCGAGCAATCAGCCCCAGCATTTT. V is TRBV6-2 or TRBV6-3 and J is TRBJ1-5; a weak D match, TRBD1 (6 bases). The ends were cut back, 5 bases at V and 1 base at J, with 15 bases in the middle. The CDR3 totals 16 residues. Germline lookup yields CDR1 MNHEY and CDR2 SVGEGT.